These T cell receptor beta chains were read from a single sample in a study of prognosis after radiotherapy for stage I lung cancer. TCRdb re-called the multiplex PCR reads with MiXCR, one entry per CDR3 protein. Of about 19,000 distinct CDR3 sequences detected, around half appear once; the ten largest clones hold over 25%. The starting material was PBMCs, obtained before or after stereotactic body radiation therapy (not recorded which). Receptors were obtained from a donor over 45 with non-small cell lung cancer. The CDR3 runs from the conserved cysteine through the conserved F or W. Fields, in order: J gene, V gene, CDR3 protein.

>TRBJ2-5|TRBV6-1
CASRGDMSIPGETQYF
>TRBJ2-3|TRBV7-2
CASSSPLVGAGVDTQYF
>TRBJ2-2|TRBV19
CASSPAGGSGELFF
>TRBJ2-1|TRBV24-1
CATSDKGRGRDNEQFF
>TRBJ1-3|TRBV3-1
CASSLGQGGNTIYF
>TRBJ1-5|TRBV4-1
CASSQVGGPYQPQHF
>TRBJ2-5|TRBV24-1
CATIEAIGRTETQYF
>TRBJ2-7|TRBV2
CASSEVPGAYEQYF
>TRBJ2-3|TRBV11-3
CASSPRLSVTDTQYF
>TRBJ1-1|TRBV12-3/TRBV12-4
CASSHRGTFTEAFF
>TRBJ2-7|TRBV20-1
CGVTGERYEQYF
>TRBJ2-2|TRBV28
CARSTQRELAGELFF
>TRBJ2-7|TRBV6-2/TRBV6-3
CASSYLGGPYEQYF
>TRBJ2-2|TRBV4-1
CASSLAGGNTGELFF
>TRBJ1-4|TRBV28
CASSPEEQGAGEKLFF
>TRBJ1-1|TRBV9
CASSEGGTGGVTEAFF
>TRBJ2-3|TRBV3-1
CASSQELAGTDTQYF
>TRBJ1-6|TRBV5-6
CASSLAVNSPLHF
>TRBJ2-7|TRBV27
CASSPETSGYEQYF